These T cell receptor beta chains were read from a single sample in a study of cytomegalovirus exposure and HLA in healthy donors. Data came from immunoSEQ multiplex PCR; TCRdb stores just in-frame clones and leaves some out. The table lists 250,000 to 350,000 clones, 87% of them singletons. Sequencing was carried out using PBMCs. All receptors derive from a woman aged 25 to 39 in good health and CMV-seropositive. The CDR3 runs from the conserved cysteine through the conserved F or W. D genes are given only for firm matches. Where a row states a size, it is once, few, many or the class of an expanded clone; other rows omit it.

TRBV2	15	.	TRBJ2-7	TRBD2	CASTLLLAGQDEQYF	TGTGCCAGCACCCTATTACTAGCGGGGCAGGACGAGCAGTACTTC
TRBV9	14	.	TRBJ2-7	.	CASSGTGAEGKQYF	TGTGCCAGCAGCGGAACAGGGGCGGAGGGGAAGCAGTACTTC
TRBV7-9	18	.	TRBJ2-7	TRBD2	CASRGAEGLAGALYEQYF	TGTGCCAGCAGGGGAGCTGAGGGACTAGCGGGAGCCCTTTACGAGCAGTACTTC
TRBV4-2	18	.	TRBJ1-3	TRBD1	CASSQEGGTGIAGNTIYF	TGTGCCAGCAGCCAAGAGGGGGGGACAGGCATTGCTGGAAACACCATATATTTT
TRBV27	13	.	TRBJ1-2	.	CASSLTENYGYTF	TGTGCCAGCAGTTTGACAGAGAACTATGGCTACACCTTC
TRBV27	14	.	TRBJ1-1	.	CASSPYRRNTEAFF	TGTGCCAGCAGCCCTTACAGGAGGAACACTGAAGCTTTCTTT
TRBV7-6	16	.	TRBJ2-7	.	CASSFRSWDSSYEQYF	TGTGCCAGCAGCTTCAGGAGCTGGGATAGCTCCTACGAGCAGTACTTC
TRBV4-2	13	.	TRBJ2-5	.	CASSQSGSETQYF	TGTGCCAGCAGCCAATCAGGTTCGGAGACCCAGTACTTC
TRBV5-8	15	once	TRBJ2-1	TRBD1	CASSRGQDSYNEQFF	TGTGCCAGCAGCCGCGGACAGGACTCCTACAATGAGCAGTTCTTC
TRBV5-1	14	.	TRBJ2-7	TRBD2	CASSLGRLAGEQYF	TGCGCCAGCAGCTTGGGTAGACTAGCGGGCGAGCAGTACTTC
TRBV6-4	19	.	TRBJ2-7	TRBD2	CASSDPERGEKQVSYEQYF	TGTGCCAGCAGTGACCCGGAGCGGGGGGAGAAACAAGTCTCCTACGAGCAGTACTTC
TRBV11-2	14	.	TRBJ2-2	.	CASSLTSVSGELFF	TGTGCCAGCAGCCTTACCAGCGTTAGCGGGGAGCTGTTTTTT
TRBV29-1	13	.	TRBJ2-7	TRBD2	CSVCFREGREQYF	TGCAGCGTTTGTTTCCGGGAGGGCCGCGAGCAGTACTTC
TRBV28	18	.	TRBJ2-7	.	CASSFILSPRSASYEQYF	TGTGCCAGCAGTTTTATCCTGTCGCCCAGGTCCGCCTCCTACGAGCAGTACTTC
TRBV28	14	few	TRBJ1-6	.	CASNTDSSNSPLHF	TGTGCCAGCAACACAGATAGTTCGAATTCACCCCTCCACTTT
TRBV30	13	.	TRBJ2-3	.	CAWTREGTDTQYF	TGTGCCTGGACGAGGGAGGGCACAGATACGCAGTATTTT
TRBV28	19	.	TRBJ2-7	.	CASSFSSIQDADFSYEQYF	TGTGCCAGCAGTTTTTCGTCTATTCAGGATGCAGACTTCTCCTACGAGCAGTACTTC
TRBV27	15	.	TRBJ2-5	TRBD2	CASSSLAGGRETQYF	TGTGCCAGCAGTTCCTTAGCGGGGGGGCGAGAGACCCAGTACTTC
TRBV4-1	14	few	TRBJ2-1	.	CASSIGDAYNEQFF	TGCGCCAGCAGCATCGGGGACGCCTACAATGAGCAGTTCTTC
TRBV4-3	14	.	TRBJ2-7	.	CASSQGFGSYEQYF	TGCGCCAGCAGCCAAGGGTTCGGCTCCTACGAGCAGTACTTC
TRBV27	14	.	TRBJ2-3	TRBD1	CASSLRGLADTQYF	TGTGCCAGCAGTCTCAGGGGGCTGGCAGATACGCAGTATTTT
TRBV28	15	few	TRBJ1-2	.	CASSSADPLGYGYTF	TGTGCCAGCAGTTCGGCAGACCCCCTCGGCTATGGCTACACCTTC
TRBV5-1	15	once	TRBJ2-3	.	CASSSVAGRADTQYF	TGCGCCAGCAGCTCGGTGGCGGGACGAGCAGATACGCAGTATTTT
TRBV5-6	17	.	TRBJ2-1	TRBD2	CASSSLTSPRRDNEQFF	TGTGCCAGCAGCTCACTGACTAGCCCACGTCGGGACAATGAGCAGTTCTTC
TRBV7-8	18	.	TRBJ2-1	TRBD1	CASSTTGRTGVTYNEQFF	TGTGCCAGCAGCACCACTGGCCGGACAGGGGTCACCTACAATGAGCAGTTCTTC
TRBV27	15	.	TRBJ1-2	.	CASSLGAGTINGYTF	TGTGCCAGCAGTTTAGGGGCAGGGACGATTAATGGCTACACCTTC
TRBV7-3	15	.	TRBJ2-1	.	CASSLVGSSDNEQFF	TGTGCCAGCAGCCTAGTCGGGTCTAGCGACAATGAGCAGTTCTTC
TRBV4-1	15	.	TRBJ1-3	TRBD1	CASSQGTGLGNTIYF	TGCGCCAGCAGCCAGGGGACAGGGCTGGGAAACACCATATATTTT
TRBV6-4	13	.	TRBJ2-5	.	CASSVGPTETQYF	TGTGCCAGCAGTGTTGGGCCGACAGAGACCCAGTACTTC
TRBV7-6	15	.	TRBJ2-7	TRBD1	CASSLGTGEVGEQYF	TGTGCCAGCAGCTTAGGGACAGGGGAAGTAGGCGAGCAGTACTTC
TRBV2	13	.	TRBJ2-1	.	CASRAGLWGEQFF	TGTGCCAGCAGGGCGGGACTTTGGGGTGAGCAGTTCTTC
TRBV7-3	15	.	TRBJ1-1	TRBD1	CASSSRKQGDTEAFF	TGTGCCAGCAGCTCCCGGAAACAGGGGGACACTGAAGCTTTCTTT
TRBV4-1	15	.	TRBJ2-2	TRBD1	CASSHDRVNTGELFF	TGCGCCAGCAGCCACGACAGGGTGAACACCGGGGAGCTGTTTTTT
TRBV28	17	.	TRBJ1-5	.	CASSLPPIVLQNQPQHF	TGTGCCAGCAGTTTACCCCCCATCGTGCTGCAGAATCAGCCCCAGCATTTT
TRBV25-1	15	few	TRBJ2-2	TRBD1	CASSEGDRDTGELFF	TGTGCCAGCAGTGAAGGAGACAGGGACACCGGGGAGCTGTTTTTT
TRBV7-2	13	.	TRBJ2-7	.	CASSLDFSGMQYF	TGTGCCAGCAGCTTAGATTTCTCAGGGATGCAGTACTTC
TRBV6-5	13	.	TRBJ1-1	.	CASSYAMWTEAFF	TGTGCCAGCAGTTATGCGATGTGGACTGAAGCTTTCTTT
TRBV6-1	15	.	TRBJ2-1	TRBD2	CASSEGGGPYNEQFF	TGTGCCAGCAGTGAGGGGGGAGGGCCCTACAATGAGCAGTTCTTC
TRBV18	16	.	TRBJ1-5	.	CASSLSSRATDQPQHF	TGTGCCAGCTCCCTGAGTTCGAGGGCCACGGATCAGCCCCAGCATTTT
TRBV2	14	.	TRBJ1-4	.	CATGFRSGNEKLFF	TGTGCCACCGGGTTCCGCTCGGGTAATGAAAAACTGTTTTTT
TRBV13	18	.	TRBJ1-1	.	CASSLFSFRPRKNTEAFF	TGTGCCAGCAGCTTATTCAGCTTTCGCCCGAGGAAAAACACTGAAGCTTTCTTT
TRBV7-7	16	.	TRBJ2-2	TRBD1	CASSLRGTANTGELFF	TGTGCCAGCAGCTTAAGGGGGACAGCGAACACCGGGGAGCTGTTTTTT
TRBV15	16	.	TRBJ2-7	.	CATSDPGGLSSYEQYF	TGTGCCACCAGCGATCCTGGGGGGCTTTCCTCCTACGAGCAGTACTTC
TRBV30	16	.	TRBJ1-2	TRBD1	CAWSISTGNYLDGYTF	TGTGCCTGGAGTATTTCGACAGGGAACTACTTAGATGGCTACACCTTC
TRBV6-5	13	.	TRBJ2-1	TRBD2	CASSYATSYEQFF	TGTGCCAGCAGTTACGCGACTAGCTATGAGCAGTTCTTC
TRBV4-3	14	.	TRBJ2-1	TRBD2	CASSLAGTHNEQFF	TGCGCCAGCAGCCTAGCGGGGACCCACAATGAGCAGTTCTTC
TRBV27	13	.	TRBJ2-7	.	CASSLSASYEQYF	TGTGCCAGCAGTTTATCGGCGTCCTACGAGCAGTACTTC
TRBV19	13	few	TRBJ2-7	.	CASKRGPTYEQYF	TGTGCCAGTAAAAGGGGCCCGACCTACGAGCAGTACTTC
TRBV7-9	15	.	TRBJ2-2	.	CASILEQGNTGELFF	TGTGCCAGCATCTTGGAGCAGGGGAACACCGGGGAGCTGTTTTTT
TRBV30	21	.	TRBJ2-1	TRBD2	CAWSTPFGVAGLAASYNEQFF	TGTGCCTGGTCTACCCCCTTTGGCGTTGCGGGACTAGCGGCCTCCTACAATGAGCAGTTCTTC
TRBV30	13	.	TRBJ1-1	.	CAWSSLTDTEAFF	TGTGCCTGGAGTAGCTTAACGGACACTGAAGCTTTCTTT
TRBV30	14	.	TRBJ1-4	.	CAWSVGASNEKLFF	TGTGCCTGGAGTGTAGGGGCCTCTAATGAAAAACTGTTTTTT
TRBV4-3	17	.	TRBJ2-1	TRBD2	CASSRGLADVSYNEQFF	TGCGCCAGCAGCCGCGGACTAGCGGATGTCTCTTACAATGAGCAGTTCTTC
TRBV13	15	.	TRBJ2-7	TRBD2	CASSSGLAGGGEQYF	TGTGCCAGCAGCTCAGGACTAGCGGGGGGCGGCGAGCAGTACTTC
TRBV15	16	.	TRBJ1-5	.	CATSSETTGPYQPQHF	TGTGCCACCAGCAGTGAAACAACTGGTCCCTATCAGCCCCAGCATTTT
TRBV6-5	12	.	TRBJ1-5	.	CASSEPNQPQHF	TGTGCCAGCAGTGAACCTAATCAGCCCCAGCATTTT
TRBV7-3	14	.	TRBJ2-5	TRBD1	CASSLKGAGETQYF	TGTGCCAGCAGCTTAAAGGGGGCAGGAGAGACCCAGTACTTC
TRBV2	12	.	TRBJ1-1	.	CATNSGNTEAFF	TGTGCCACCAACTCCGGGAACACTGAAGCTTTCTTT
TRBV15	18	.	TRBJ2-1	TRBD2	CATSRDLTGTSGFNEQFF	TGTGCCACCAGCAGAGATTTAACCGGGACTAGCGGGTTCAATGAGCAGTTCTTC